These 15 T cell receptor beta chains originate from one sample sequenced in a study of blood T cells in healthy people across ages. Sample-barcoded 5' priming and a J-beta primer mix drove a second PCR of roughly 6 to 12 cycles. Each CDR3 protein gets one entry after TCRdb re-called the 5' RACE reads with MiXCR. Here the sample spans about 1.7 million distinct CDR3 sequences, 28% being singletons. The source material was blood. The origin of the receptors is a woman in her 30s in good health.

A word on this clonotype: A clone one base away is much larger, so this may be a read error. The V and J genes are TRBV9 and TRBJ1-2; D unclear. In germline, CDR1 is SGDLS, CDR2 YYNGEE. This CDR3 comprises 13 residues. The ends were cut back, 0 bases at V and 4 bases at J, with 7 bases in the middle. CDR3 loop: CASSVVASYGYTF. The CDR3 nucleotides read TGTGCCAGCAGCGTAGTAGCTAGCTATGGCTACACCTTC.

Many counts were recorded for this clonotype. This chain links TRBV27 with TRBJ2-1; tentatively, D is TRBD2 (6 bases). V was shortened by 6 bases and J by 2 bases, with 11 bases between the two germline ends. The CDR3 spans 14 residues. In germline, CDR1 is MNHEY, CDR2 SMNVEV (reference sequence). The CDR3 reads CASSSSDTYNEQFF. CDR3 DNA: TGTGCCAGCAGCTCTAGCGACACCTACAATGAGCAGTTCTTC.

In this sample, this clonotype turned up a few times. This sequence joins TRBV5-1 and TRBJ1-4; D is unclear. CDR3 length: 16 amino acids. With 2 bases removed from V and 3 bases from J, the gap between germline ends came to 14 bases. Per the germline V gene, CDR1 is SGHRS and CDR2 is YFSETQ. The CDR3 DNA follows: TGCGCCAGCAGCTTATACCGGACGAGGGCTAATGAAAAACTGTTTTTT. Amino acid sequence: CASSLYRTRANEKLFF.

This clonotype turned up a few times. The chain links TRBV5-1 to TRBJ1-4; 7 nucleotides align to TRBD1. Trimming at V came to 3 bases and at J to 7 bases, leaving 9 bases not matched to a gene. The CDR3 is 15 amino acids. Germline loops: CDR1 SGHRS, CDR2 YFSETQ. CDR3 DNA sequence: TGCGCCAGCAGCTCTCGGCCCCAGGGGGGTGAAAAACTGTTTTTT. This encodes CASSSRPQGGEKLFF.

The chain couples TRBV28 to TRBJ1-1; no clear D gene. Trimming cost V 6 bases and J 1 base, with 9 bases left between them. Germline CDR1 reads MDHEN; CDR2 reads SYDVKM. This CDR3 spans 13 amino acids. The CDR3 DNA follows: TGTGCCAGCAGAGGGTATGCGAACACTGAAGCTTTCTTT. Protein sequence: CASRGYANTEAFF.

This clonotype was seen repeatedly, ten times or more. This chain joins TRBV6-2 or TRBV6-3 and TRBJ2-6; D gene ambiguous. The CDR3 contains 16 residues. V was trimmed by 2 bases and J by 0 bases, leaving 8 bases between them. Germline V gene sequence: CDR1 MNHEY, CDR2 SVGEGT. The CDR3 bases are TGTGCCAGCAGTTACATGGGCAACTCTGGGGCCAACGTCCTGACTTTC. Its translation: CASSYMGNSGANVLTF.

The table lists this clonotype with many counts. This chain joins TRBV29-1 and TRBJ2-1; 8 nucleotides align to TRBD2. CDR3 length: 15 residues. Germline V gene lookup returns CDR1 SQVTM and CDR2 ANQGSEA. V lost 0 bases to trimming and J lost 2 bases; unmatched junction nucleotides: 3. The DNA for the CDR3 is TGCAGCGTTGAAGATAGGGGACTAGCCTACAATGAGCAGTTCTTC. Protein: CSVEDRGLAYNEQFF.

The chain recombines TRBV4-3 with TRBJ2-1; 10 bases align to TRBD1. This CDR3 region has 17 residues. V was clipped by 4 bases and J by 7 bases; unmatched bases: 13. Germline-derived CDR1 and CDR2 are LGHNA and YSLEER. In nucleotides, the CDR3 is TGCGCCAGCAGCCTAGCACCGACAGGGGGCGTTGGTAATGAGCAGTTCTTC. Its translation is CASSLAPTGGVGNEQFF.

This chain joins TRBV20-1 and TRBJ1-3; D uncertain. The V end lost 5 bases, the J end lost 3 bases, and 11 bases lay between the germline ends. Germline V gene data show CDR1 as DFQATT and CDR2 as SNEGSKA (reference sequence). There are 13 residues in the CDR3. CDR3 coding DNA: TGCAGTGCTCCCACTCCTGGTGGAAACACCATATATTTT. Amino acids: CSAPTPGGNTIYF.

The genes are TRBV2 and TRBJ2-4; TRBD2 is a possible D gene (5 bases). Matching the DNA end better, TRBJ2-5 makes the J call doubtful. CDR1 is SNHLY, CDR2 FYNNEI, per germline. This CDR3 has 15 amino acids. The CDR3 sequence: CASSVRGGLGETQYF. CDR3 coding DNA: TGTGCCAGCAGTGTCCGAGGAGGTTTGGGGGAGACCCAGTACTTC.

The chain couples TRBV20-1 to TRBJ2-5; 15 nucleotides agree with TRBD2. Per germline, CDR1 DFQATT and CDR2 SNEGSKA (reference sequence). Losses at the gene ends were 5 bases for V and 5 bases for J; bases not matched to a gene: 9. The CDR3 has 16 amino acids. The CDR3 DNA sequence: TGCAGTGCTCGGACTAGCGGGAGGGCGGGCTCGGAGACCCAGTACTTC. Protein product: CSARTSGRAGSETQYF.

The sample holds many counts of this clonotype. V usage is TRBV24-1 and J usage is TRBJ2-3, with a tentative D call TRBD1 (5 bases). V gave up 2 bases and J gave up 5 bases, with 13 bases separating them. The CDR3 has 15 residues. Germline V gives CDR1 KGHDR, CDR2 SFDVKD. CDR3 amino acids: CATSDSRQLEDTQYF. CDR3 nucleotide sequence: TGTGCCACCAGTGATTCAAGACAGCTCGAAGATACGCAGTATTTT.

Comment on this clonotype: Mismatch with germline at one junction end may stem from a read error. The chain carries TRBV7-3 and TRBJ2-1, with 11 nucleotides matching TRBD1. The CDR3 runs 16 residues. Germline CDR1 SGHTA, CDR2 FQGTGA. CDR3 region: CACSLTGTGGYNEQFF. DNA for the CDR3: TGTGCCTGCAGCTTAACAGGGACAGGGGGCTACAATGAGCAGTTCTTC.

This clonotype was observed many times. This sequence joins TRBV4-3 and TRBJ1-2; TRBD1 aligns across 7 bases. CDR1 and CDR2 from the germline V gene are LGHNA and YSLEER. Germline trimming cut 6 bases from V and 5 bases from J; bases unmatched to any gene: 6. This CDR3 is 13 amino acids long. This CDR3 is CASSLDRFYGYTF. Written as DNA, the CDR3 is TGCGCCAGCAGTTTGGACAGGTTTTATGGCTACACCTTC.

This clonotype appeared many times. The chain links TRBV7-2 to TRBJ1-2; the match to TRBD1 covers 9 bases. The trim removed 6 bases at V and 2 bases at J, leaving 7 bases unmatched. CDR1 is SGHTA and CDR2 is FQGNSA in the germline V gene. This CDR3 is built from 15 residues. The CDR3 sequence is CASRQGQGMNYGYTF. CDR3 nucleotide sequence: TGTGCCAGCAGACAAGGACAGGGGATGAACTATGGCTACACCTTC.